What follows are 18 T cell receptor beta chains derived from one specimen sequenced in a study of T cell responses to AZD1222 COVID-19 vaccine. TCRdb keeps only in-frame clones here, not all; method: immunoSEQ multiplex PCR. Among some 100,000 clones listed, approximately 91% were seen once. The source material was peripheral blood, sampled on day 0 of AZD1222 vaccination. The receptors were sampled from an adult in good health.

The chain combines TRBV19 with TRBJ1-5; possible D gene TRBD1, 6 bases. CDR3 length equals 15 residues. Looked up from germline, CDR1 is LNHDA and CDR2 is SQIVND (reference sequence). V lost 4 bases to trimming and J lost 7 bases, with 17 bases between them. The DNA for the CDR3 is TGTGCCAGTAGTAGGGGGGCCCAGATGGGACAGCCCCAGCATTTT. Its protein is CASSRGAQMGQPQHF.

This rearrangement joins TRBV7-9 to TRBJ2-7; 10 bases are shared with TRBD2. V lost 1 base to trimming and J lost 2 bases; unmatched junction nucleotides: 2. The CDR3 totals 15 residues. CDR1 is SEHNR, CDR2 FQNEAQ, per germline (reference sequence). This chain's CDR3 is CASSLVSGGAYEQYF. The CDR3 DNA reads as TGTGCCAGCAGCTTAGTGAGCGGGGGGGCCTACGAGCAGTACTTC.

The gene calls are TRBV11-2 and TRBJ1-2; a possible D gene is TRBD1 (6 bases). The germline V gene has CDR1 SGHAT and CDR2 FQNNGV. With 3 bases removed from V and 4 bases from J, the gap between germline ends came to 12 bases. This CDR3 comprises 14 residues. The CDR3, as DNA: TGTGCCAGCAGCTTTCTAGCAGGGGCCTATGGCTACACCTTC. Amino acids: CASSFLAGAYGYTF.

The chain links TRBV6-5 to TRBJ1-1, with 7 nucleotides matching TRBD1. Trimming took 7 bases from V and 4 from J; bases not matched to a gene: 9. Germline-derived CDR1 and CDR2 are MNHEY and SVGAGI. This CDR3 region has 14 residues. DNA for the CDR3: TGTGCCAGCATCAACAGGGGCAGGGGCACTGAAGCTTTCTTT. It encodes CASINRGRGTEAFF.

The chain has TRBV7-8 and TRBJ1-5; D is possibly TRBD1 (5 bases). Trimming stripped 2 bases from V and 6 bases from J, with 8 bases between. The CDR3 is made up of 13 amino acids. Germline CDR1 SGHVS, CDR2 FQNEAQ. For the CDR3, the DNA is TGTGCCAGCAGCTTAAGAGGGGTTCAGCCCCAGCATTTT. Its protein is CASSLRGVQPQHF.

This clone came up a few times. This chain links TRBV6-1 with TRBJ2-2; perhaps TRBD1 as D (5 bases). The length of the CDR3 is 14 residues. The V end lost 3 bases, the J end lost 3 bases, and 8 bases lay between the germline ends. Germline CDR1 is MNHNS and CDR2 is SASEGT. This chain's CDR3 is CASSEGRDTGELFF. The CDR3 nucleotides read TGTGCCAGCAGTGAGGGCAGGGACACCGGGGAGCTGTTTTTT.

The rearrangement uses TRBV9 and TRBJ1-5, with 9 bases lining up with TRBD1. Germline CDR1 and CDR2: SGDLS and YYNGEE. The CDR3 sequence is 15 residues long. After removal of 3 bases from V and 5 bases from J, the junction contained 6 bases not matched to a gene. This CDR3 reads CASSDSGQGDQPQHF. CDR3 DNA: TGTGCCAGCAGCGACTCGGGACAGGGTGATCAGCCCCAGCATTTT.

Only one count was recorded for this clone. The rearrangement uses TRBV28 and TRBJ1-5, with D uncertain. CDR3 length equals 14 residues. Trimming took 3 bases from V and 3 from J, leaving 9 bases between them. CDR1 MDHEN and CDR2 SYDVKM come from the germline V gene. Here the CDR3 reads CASSFMGINQPQHF. CDR3 nucleotide sequence: TGTGCCAGCAGTTTCATGGGGATCAATCAGCCCCAGCATTTT.

This clone showed up just once. The chain joins TRBV29-1 to TRBJ1-5; a weak D match, TRBD1 (5 bases). The CDR3 has 12 residues. The V gene lost 5 bases and the J gene lost 5 bases, with 10 bases spanning the gap. Germline V gene data show CDR1 as SQVTM and CDR2 as ANQGSEA. The CDR3 DNA is TGCAGCGTTATGGACAAAGATCAGCCCCAGCATTTT. This encodes CSVMDKDQPQHF.

This clone was found a few times. CDR3 in DNA: TGTGCCAGCAGCAGTGGACTAGAAGTTGAGCAGTTCTTC. Its translation is CASSSGLEVEQFF. This sequence joins TRBV7-2 and TRBJ2-1; 7 positions agree with TRBD2. V shed 5 bases, J shed 9 bases, and the junction held 7 bases outside the gene matches. Germline V gives CDR1 SGHTA, CDR2 FQGNSA. The CDR3 has 13 amino acids.

The V and J genes are TRBV2 and TRBJ1-5; D gene unclear. This CDR3 spans 15 amino acids. V was shortened by 4 bases and J by 0 bases, with 10 bases between the two germline ends. Germline lookup yields CDR1 SNHLY and CDR2 FYNNEI. The CDR3 DNA sequence: TGTGCCAGCAGTGCCCCGGTTAATAGCAATCAGCCCCAGCATTTT. Its translation is CASSAPVNSNQPQHF.

The chain uses TRBV2 and TRBJ1-4; D is perhaps TRBD1 (5 bases). Trimming pared 11 bases from V and 3 bases from J, leaving 22 bases between. CDR1 is SNHLY, CDR2 FYNNEI, per germline. The CDR3 runs 16 residues. CDR3 bases: TGTGCCTCCAAAAGACAGACTCTCCCGGCTAATGAAAAACTGTTTTTT. This translates into CASKRQTLPANEKLFF. Drawing the rest from reference TRBV2 and TRBJ1-4, the complete variable domain is EPEVTQTPSHQVTQMGQEVILRCVPISNHLYFYWYRQILGQKVEFLVSFYNNEISEKSEIFDDQFSVERPDGSNFTLKIRSTKLEDSAMYFCASKRQTLPANEKLFFGSGTQLSVL.

This sequence joins TRBV7-6 and TRBJ1-1; D call uncertain. This CDR3 has 15 amino acids. Germline lookup yields CDR1 SGHVS and CDR2 FNYEAQ. The V gene lost 5 bases and the J gene lost 4 bases, with 17 bases spanning the gap. The CDR3 DNA follows: TGTGCCAGCAGCCCCGCCGGGCAGGCGGGCACTGAAGCTTTCTTT. Its protein product is CASSPAGQAGTEAFF.

The gene calls are TRBV6-2 or TRBV6-3 and TRBJ2-1; D unclear. CDR1 MNHEY and CDR2 SVGEGT come from the germline V gene. The CDR3 has 17 amino acids. With 6 bases removed from V and 0 bases from J, the gap between germline ends came to 18 bases. As DNA, the CDR3 is TGTGCCAGCAGCCCACCCGGGTTAGGATTCTCCTACAATGAGCAGTTCTTC. It codes for CASSPPGLGFSYNEQFF.

CDR3 residues: CASSTTGAEAFF. The CDR3, as DNA: TGTGCCAGTAGTACCACAGGGGCAGAAGCTTTCTTT. The chain carries TRBV19 and TRBJ1-1; 7 bases match TRBD1. The germline CDR1 and CDR2 sequences are LNHDA and SQIVND (reference sequence). This CDR3 has 12 residues. V gave up 4 bases and J gave up 8 bases; unmatched junction bases: 4.

The CDR3, as DNA: TGTGCCAGCAGCCTGACAGGGTTAACTAATGAAAAACTGTTTTTT. It codes for CASSLTGLTNEKLFF. The J gene is TRBJ1-4, the V gene TRBV7-2; 7 nucleotides line up with TRBD1. Germline CDR1 is SGHTA and CDR2 is FQGNSA. The J segment lost 1 base and the V segment lost 5 bases, leaving 4 bases of the junction unmatched. The CDR3 has 15 amino acids.

The genes are TRBV24-1 and TRBJ2-2; D is uncertain. V lost 6 bases and J 5 bases, leaving 12 bases between the germline ends. Germline V gene lookup returns CDR1 KGHDR and CDR2 SFDVKD. The CDR3 extends over 14 amino acids. The CDR3 spells CATSPSRGTGELFF. The CDR3 DNA is TGTGCCACCAGTCCGTCTCGTGGTACCGGGGAGCTGTTTTTT.

V is TRBV7-9 and J is TRBJ1-1; D is unresolved. Germline loops: CDR1 SEHNR, CDR2 FQNEAQ (reference sequence). The CDR3 loop spans 13 amino acids. Trimming cost V 4 bases and J 7 bases, with 13 bases left between them. The CDR3 DNA reads TGTGCCAGCAGCTCGACCTATCAGAATGAAGCTTTCTTT. Residues: CASSSTYQNEAFF.